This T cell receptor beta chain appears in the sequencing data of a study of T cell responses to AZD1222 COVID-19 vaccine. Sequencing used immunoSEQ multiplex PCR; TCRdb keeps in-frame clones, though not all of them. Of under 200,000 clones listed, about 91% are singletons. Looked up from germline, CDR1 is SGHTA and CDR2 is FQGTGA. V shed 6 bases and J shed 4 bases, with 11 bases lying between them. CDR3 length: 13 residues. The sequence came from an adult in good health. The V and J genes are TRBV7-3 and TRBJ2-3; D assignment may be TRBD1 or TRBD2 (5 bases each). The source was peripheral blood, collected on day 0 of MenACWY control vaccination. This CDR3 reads CASSLGTSDTQYF. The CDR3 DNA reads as TGTGCCAGCAGTCTCGGGACGTCAGATACGCAGTATTTT. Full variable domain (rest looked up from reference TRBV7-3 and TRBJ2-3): GAGVSQTPSNKVTEKGKYVELRCDPISGHTALYWYRQSLGQGPEFLIYFQGTGAADDSGLPNDRFFAVRPEGSVSTLKIQRTERGDSAVYLCASSLGTSDTQYFGPGTRLTVL.